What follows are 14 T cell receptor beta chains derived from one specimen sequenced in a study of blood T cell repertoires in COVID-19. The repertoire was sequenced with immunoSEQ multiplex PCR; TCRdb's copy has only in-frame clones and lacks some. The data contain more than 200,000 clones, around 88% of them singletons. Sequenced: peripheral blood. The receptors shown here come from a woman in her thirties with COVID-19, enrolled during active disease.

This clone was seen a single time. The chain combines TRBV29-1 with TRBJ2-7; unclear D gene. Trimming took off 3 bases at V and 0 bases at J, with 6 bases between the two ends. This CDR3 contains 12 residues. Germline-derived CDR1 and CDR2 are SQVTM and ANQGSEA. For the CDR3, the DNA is TGCAGCGTTGAGTTCAACTCCTACGAGCAGTACTTC. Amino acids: CSVEFNSYEQYF.

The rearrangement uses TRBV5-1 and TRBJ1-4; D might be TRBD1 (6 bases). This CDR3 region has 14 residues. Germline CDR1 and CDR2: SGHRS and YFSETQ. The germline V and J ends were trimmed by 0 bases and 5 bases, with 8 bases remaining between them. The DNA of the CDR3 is TGCGCCAGCAGCTTGGGGACAGAGAATGAAAAACTGTTTTTT. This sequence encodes CASSLGTENEKLFF.

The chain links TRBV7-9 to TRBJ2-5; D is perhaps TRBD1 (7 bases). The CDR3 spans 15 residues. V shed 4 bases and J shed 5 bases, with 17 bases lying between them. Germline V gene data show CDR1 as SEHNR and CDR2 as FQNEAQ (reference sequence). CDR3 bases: TGTGCCAGCAGCTCCATGCAGGGGGGCCCTGAGACCCAGTACTTC. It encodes CASSSMQGGPETQYF.

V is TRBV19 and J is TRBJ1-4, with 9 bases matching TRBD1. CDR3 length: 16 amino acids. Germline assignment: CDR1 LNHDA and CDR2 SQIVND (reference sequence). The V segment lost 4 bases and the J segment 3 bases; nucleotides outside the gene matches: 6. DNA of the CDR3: TGTGCCAGTAGTACGGGACAGGGAAGGGCTAATGAAAAACTGTTTTTT. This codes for CASSTGQGRANEKLFF.

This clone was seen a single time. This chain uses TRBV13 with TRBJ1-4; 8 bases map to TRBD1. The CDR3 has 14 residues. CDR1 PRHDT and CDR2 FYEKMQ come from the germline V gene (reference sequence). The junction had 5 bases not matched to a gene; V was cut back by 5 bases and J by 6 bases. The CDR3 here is CASSPSQGDEKLFF. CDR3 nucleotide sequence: TGTGCCAGCAGCCCCTCACAGGGGGATGAAAAACTGTTTTTT.

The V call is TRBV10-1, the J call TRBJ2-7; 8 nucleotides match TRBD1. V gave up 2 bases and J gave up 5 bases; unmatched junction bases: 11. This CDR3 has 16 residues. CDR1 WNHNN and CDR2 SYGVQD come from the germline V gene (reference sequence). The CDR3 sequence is CASSEAPGQGSDEQYF. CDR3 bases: TGCGCCAGCAGTGAGGCCCCCGGACAGGGATCGGACGAGCAGTACTTC.

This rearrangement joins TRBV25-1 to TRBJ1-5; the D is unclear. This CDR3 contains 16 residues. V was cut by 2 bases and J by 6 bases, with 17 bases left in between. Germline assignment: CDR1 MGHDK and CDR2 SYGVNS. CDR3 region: CASSERSPPGCQPQHF. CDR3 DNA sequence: TGTGCCAGCAGTGAAAGGTCCCCCCCGGGGTGTCAGCCCCAGCATTTT.

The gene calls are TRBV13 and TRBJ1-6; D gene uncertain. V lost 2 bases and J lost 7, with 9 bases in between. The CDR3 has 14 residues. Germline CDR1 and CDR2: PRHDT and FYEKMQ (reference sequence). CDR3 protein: CASSLRESNSPLHF. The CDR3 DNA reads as TGTGCCAGCAGCTTACGGGAAAGCAATTCACCCCTCCACTTT.

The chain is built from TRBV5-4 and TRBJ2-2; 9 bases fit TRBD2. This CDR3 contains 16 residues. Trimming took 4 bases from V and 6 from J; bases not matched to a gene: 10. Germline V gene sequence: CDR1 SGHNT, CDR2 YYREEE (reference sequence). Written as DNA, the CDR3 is TGTGCCAGCAGCACTCCCGGAGTAGCGGGAGCCGGGGAGCTGTTTTTT. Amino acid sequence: CASSTPGVAGAGELFF.

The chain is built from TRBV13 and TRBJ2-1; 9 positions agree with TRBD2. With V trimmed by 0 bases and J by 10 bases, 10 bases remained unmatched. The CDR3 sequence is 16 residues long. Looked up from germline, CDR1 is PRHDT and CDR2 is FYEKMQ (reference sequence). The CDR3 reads CASSLGGGRARREQFF. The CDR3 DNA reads TGTGCCAGCAGCTTAGGGGGCGGGAGGGCCAGGCGCGAGCAGTTCTTC.

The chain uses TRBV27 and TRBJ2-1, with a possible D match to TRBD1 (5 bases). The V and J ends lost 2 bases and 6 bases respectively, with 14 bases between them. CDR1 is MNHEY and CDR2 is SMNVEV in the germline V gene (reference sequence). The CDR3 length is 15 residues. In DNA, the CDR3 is TGTGCCAGCAGTTTAAGGGGTAGGGGCCCCAATGAGCAGTTCTTC. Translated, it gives CASSLRGRGPNEQFF.

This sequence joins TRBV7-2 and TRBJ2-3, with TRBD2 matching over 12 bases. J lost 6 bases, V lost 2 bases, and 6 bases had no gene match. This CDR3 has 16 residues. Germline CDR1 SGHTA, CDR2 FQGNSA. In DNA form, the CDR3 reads TGTGCCAGCAGCTTAATGCTAGCGGGAGGGCCTGATACGCAGTATTTT. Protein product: CASSLMLAGGPDTQYF.

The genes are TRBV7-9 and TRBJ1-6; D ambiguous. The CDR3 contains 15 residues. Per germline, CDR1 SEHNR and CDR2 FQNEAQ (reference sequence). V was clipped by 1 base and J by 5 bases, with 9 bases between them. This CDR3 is CASSLVNSNNSPLHF. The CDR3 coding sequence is TGTGCCAGCAGCTTAGTTAACAGTAATAATTCACCCCTCCACTTT.

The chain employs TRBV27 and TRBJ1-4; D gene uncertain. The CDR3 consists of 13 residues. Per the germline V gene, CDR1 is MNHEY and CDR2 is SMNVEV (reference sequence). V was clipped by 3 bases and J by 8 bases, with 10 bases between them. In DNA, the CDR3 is TGTGCCAGCAGTTTGCAGTTTGGCGAAAAACTGTTTTTT. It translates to CASSLQFGEKLFF.